Listed here are 22 T cell receptor beta chains from one sample, sequenced in a study of blood T cell repertoires in COVID-19. The assay was immunoSEQ multiplex PCR, and TCRdb's table has in-frame clones only and misses some. The data show roughly 200,000 clones, with less than 90% seen just once and over 9.5% held by the top ten. Source material: peripheral blood. The receptor set was obtained from a woman older than 75 with COVID-19, enrolled during active disease.

This clone occurred a few times. The rearrangement links TRBV20-1 to TRBJ1-1; the D is unclear. Germline values: CDR1 DFQATT, CDR2 SNEGSKA (reference sequence). The CDR3 contains 11 residues. The germline V and J ends were trimmed by 3 bases and 6 bases, with 8 bases remaining between them. Here the CDR3 reads CSARDYPEAFF. In DNA, the CDR3 is TGCAGTGCTAGGGACTATCCTGAAGCTTTCTTT.

The chain is built from TRBV5-6 and TRBJ1-3; D is unresolved. Looked up from germline, CDR1 is SGHDT and CDR2 is YYEEEE. The V end was cut by 2 bases, the J end by 4 bases, with 13 bases between. The CDR3 runs to 15 residues. CDR3 amino acids: CASSFEGLGGNTIYF. The CDR3 nucleotides are TGTGCCAGCAGCTTCGAGGGCTTGGGGGGAAACACCATATATTTT.

The chain links TRBV11-3 to TRBJ1-4, with 8 nucleotides matching TRBD1. CDR3 size: 18 residues. From germline, CDR1 is SGHNT and CDR2 YENEEA. Trimming at V came to 5 bases and at J to 3 bases, leaving 14 bases not matched to a gene. CDR3 in amino acids: CASSIGGSEGQANEKLFF. CDR3 sequence (DNA): TGTGCCAGCAGCATTGGAGGCTCAGAGGGACAGGCTAATGAAAAACTGTTTTTT.

V gene TRBV25-1 combines with J gene TRBJ2-1; TRBD2 matches 8 bases. Germline V lookup: CDR1 MGHDK, CDR2 SYGVNS. Trimming cost V 3 bases and J 7 bases; bases outside gene matches: 11. The length of the CDR3 is 16 residues. The CDR3 spells CASSDFKGLVGNEQFF. CDR3 bases: TGTGCCAGCAGTGACTTTAAGGGACTAGTAGGAAATGAGCAGTTCTTC.

This clone was observed a handful of times. J is TRBJ1-2 and V is TRBV6-5; the D gene is possibly TRBD1 (5 bases). The V gene's germline CDR1 is MNHEY and CDR2 SVGAGI. V gave up 8 bases and J gave up 5 bases, with 12 bases separating them. The CDR3 runs 12 residues. The DNA for the CDR3 is TGTGCCAGCTCCAGGGAAGGGTATGGCTACACCTTC. Translation: CASSREGYGYTF.

The chain uses TRBV27 and TRBJ2-1; TRBD2 is a possible D gene (5 bases). The V end was cut by 5 bases, the J end by 0 bases, with 11 bases between. The CDR3 consists of 15 residues. The germline CDR1 and CDR2 sequences are MNHEY and SMNVEV (reference sequence). DNA for the CDR3: TGTGCCAGCAGTCGGCGGGCCAGCTCCTACAATGAGCAGTTCTTC. It is translated as CASSRRASSYNEQFF.

This chain links TRBV6-5 with TRBJ1-1; a possible D gene is TRBD1 (5 bases). This CDR3 region has 15 residues. V was clipped by 6 bases and J by 1 base, with 15 bases between them. The germline V gene has CDR1 MNHEY and CDR2 SVGAGI. The chain's CDR3 is CASRTATDWNTEAFF. The CDR3 nucleotides are TGTGCCAGCAGAACAGCGACAGATTGGAACACTGAAGCTTTCTTT.

CDR3 coding DNA: TGTGCCAGCAGCTTAAACATAGGCCGGGACACTGAAGCTTTCTTT. Translation: CASSLNIGRDTEAFF. The J gene is TRBJ1-1, the V gene TRBV7-2, with D unclear. Germline CDR1 is SGHTA and CDR2 is FQGNSA. V lost 2 bases to trimming and J lost 3 bases, with 13 bases between them. CDR3 size: 15 residues.

This clone appeared a single time. The rearrangement uses TRBV6-2 or TRBV6-3 and TRBJ1-1, with a weak D call TRBD1 (6 bases). V lost 2 bases, J lost 8 bases, and 9 bases lay in between. The CDR3 has 12 residues. Per the germline V gene, CDR1 is MNHEY and CDR2 is SVGEGT. The chain's CDR3 is CASSYTGLEAFF. The CDR3 region has the DNA TGTGCCAGCAGTTACACAGGGCTCGAAGCTTTCTTT.

The gene calls are TRBV18 and TRBJ2-1; 8 positions agree with TRBD2. V lost 3 bases to trimming and J lost 4 bases; unmatched junction nucleotides: 5. Germline values: CDR1 KGHSH, CDR2 LQKENI. The CDR3 is made up of 15 amino acids. The CDR3 reads CASSPPGLVYNEQFF. The CDR3 DNA reads TGTGCCAGCTCACCGCCGGGACTAGTTTACAATGAGCAGTTCTTC.

In nucleotides, the CDR3 is TGTGCCAGCAGTTTACTGGGACAGGGTGACGCTTTCTTT. It translates to CASSLLGQGDAFF. The gene calls are TRBV6-5 and TRBJ1-1; 9 bases are shared with TRBD1. Germline V gene data show CDR1 as MNHEY and CDR2 as SVGAGI. Losses at the gene ends were 4 bases for V and 11 bases for J; bases not matched to a gene: 8. The CDR3 runs to 13 residues.

This rearrangement joins TRBV7-8 to TRBJ1-5; 11 bases align to TRBD1. The V gene's germline CDR1 is SGHVS and CDR2 FQNEAQ. The V segment lost 4 bases and the J segment 6 bases; nucleotides outside the gene matches: 11. CDR3 size: 17 residues. Written as DNA, the CDR3 is TGTGCCAGCAGCTCAAACCTAGGGACAGGGGGGATTCAGCCCCAGCATTTT. Its protein product is CASSSNLGTGGIQPQHF.

The chain uses TRBV5-4 and TRBJ1-1; no reliable D call. V lost 2 bases and J 1 base, leaving 9 bases between the germline ends. Germline V gene lookup returns CDR1 SGHNT and CDR2 YYREEE (reference sequence). This CDR3 has 14 residues. CDR3 region: CASSFISENTEAFF. CDR3 in DNA: TGTGCCAGCAGCTTCATATCAGAGAACACTGAAGCTTTCTTT.

Only a few counts were recorded for this clone. Other nucleotide sequences from this sample produce the same CDR3. V gene TRBV4-2 combines with J gene TRBJ2-7; 11 nucleotides align to TRBD2. The germline V gene encodes CDR1 LGHNA and CDR2 YNFKEQ. The CDR3 has 16 residues. V lost 0 bases and J lost 3; bases outside the gene matches: 4. The CDR3 coding sequence is TGTGCCAGCAGCCAAGATAGAACTAGCGGGGGCTACGAGCAGTACTTC. Translation: CASSQDRTSGGYEQYF.

The chain carries TRBV18 and TRBJ2-7; 7 bases map to TRBD1. The length of the CDR3 is 16 residues. The germline V gene has CDR1 KGHSH and CDR2 LQKENI. J lost 0 bases, V lost 3 bases, and 8 bases had no gene match. This CDR3 reads CASSPVAGTDSYEQYF. CDR3 coding DNA: TGTGCCAGCTCACCGGTCGCCGGGACAGACTCCTACGAGCAGTACTTC.

V and J are TRBV7-9 and TRBJ1-4, with D unclear. Trimming pared 4 bases from V and 7 bases from J, leaving 19 bases between. CDR1 and CDR2 from the germline V gene are SEHNR and FQNEAQ (reference sequence). The CDR3 covers 16 residues. The CDR3 DNA follows: TGTGCCAGCAGCTCGGAGCGTGGGTTCGACTTTGAAAAACTGTTTTTT. The encoded protein is CASSSERGFDFEKLFF.

The chain couples TRBV6-1 to TRBJ2-2; D unclear. Trimming took 4 bases from V and 3 from J, leaving 15 bases between them. Germline CDR1 and CDR2: MNHNS and SASEGT. This CDR3 spans 16 amino acids. The CDR3 protein is CASSAPPPVDTGELFF. CDR3 DNA: TGTGCCAGCAGTGCCCCTCCTCCGGTAGACACCGGGGAGCTGTTTTTT.

The J gene is TRBJ2-5, the V gene TRBV7-9; 14 bases line up with TRBD2. After removal of 4 bases from V and 2 bases from J, the junction contained 3 bases not matched to a gene. The germline CDR1 and CDR2 sequences are SEHNR and FQNEAQ (reference sequence). The CDR3 is 16 residues long. The CDR3 loop reads CASSSGLAGVQETQYF. The CDR3 nucleotides are TGTGCCAGCAGCTCGGGACTAGCGGGGGTACAAGAGACCCAGTACTTC.

This clone was observed a single time. The chain has TRBV19 and TRBJ1-3; the D gene is possibly TRBD1 (5 bases). Trimming shortened V by 4 bases and J by 0 bases, and 10 bases separated the two germline ends. The germline V gene encodes CDR1 LNHDA and CDR2 SQIVND (reference sequence). CDR3 length: 15 amino acids. The CDR3: CASSTSGGSGNTIYF. In nucleotides, the CDR3 is TGTGCCAGTAGTACCTCCGGGGGCTCTGGAAACACCATATATTTT. Supplemented by reference TRBV19 and TRBJ1-3, the full variable domain reads DGGITQSPKYLFRKEGQNVTLSCEQNLNHDAMYWYRQDPGQGLRLIYYSQIVNDFQKGDIAEGYSVSREKKESFPLTVTSAQKNPTAFYLCASSTSGGSGNTIYFGEGSWLTVV.

This clone has more than one count but fewer than ten. J is TRBJ1-5 and V is TRBV19; 7 nucleotides line up with TRBD1. The CDR3 has 13 amino acids. After removal of 7 bases from V and 4 bases from J, the junction contained 4 bases not matched to a gene. The V gene's germline CDR1 is LNHDA and CDR2 SQIVND (reference sequence). CDR3 sequence: CASNDRENQPQHF. In DNA, the CDR3 is TGTGCCAGTAATGACAGGGAAAATCAGCCCCAGCATTTT.

The CDR3 here is CASSSRGIHPETNYGYTF. The CDR3 coding sequence is TGTGCCAGTAGCTCCAGAGGGATCCACCCAGAGACTAACTATGGCTACACCTTC. The rearrangement joins TRBV19 to TRBJ1-2, with no clear D. Germline loops: CDR1 LNHDA, CDR2 SQIVND (reference sequence). The germline V and J ends were trimmed by 6 bases and 0 bases, with 23 bases remaining between them. The CDR3 consists of 18 residues.

The V gene is TRBV11-2, the J gene TRBJ2-2; the D gene is possibly TRBD1 (5 bases). The germline gives CDR1 SGHAT, CDR2 FQNNGV. The germline V and J ends were trimmed by 3 bases and 1 base, with 18 bases remaining between them. This CDR3 region has 18 residues. Here the CDR3 DNA reads TGTGCCAGCAGCTTGTGGCAGGGCGGATCTGTGAACACCGGGGAGCTGTTTTTT. Translated, it gives CASSLWQGGSVNTGELFF.